This T cell receptor (beta chain) comes out of a study of blood T cell repertoires in COVID-19. Some clones are missing from TCRdb's copy, which holds only in-frame ones; the method was immunoSEQ multiplex PCR. The sample lists around 77,000 clones, 75% to 90% occurring once. The source of this sequence is a man older than 75 with acute or convalescent COVID-19. The material sequenced was peripheral blood.

CDR3: CASSVCCPRGETQYF. The CDR3, as DNA: TGTGCCAGCAGTGTATGTTGTCCAAGGGGAGAGACCCAGTACTTC. The chain recombines TRBV6-4 with TRBJ2-5; D is possibly TRBD1 (5 bases). The CDR3 spans 15 residues. V was trimmed by 4 bases and J by 4 bases, leaving 16 bases between them. Germline V gene data show CDR1 as MRHNA and CDR2 as SNTAGT.